These 13 T cell receptor beta chains share one sample of origin, sequenced in a study of T cell changes during pregnancy in multiple sclerosis. Method: immunoSEQ multiplex PCR; TCRdb's copy keeps in-frame clones and lacks some. The sample yields tens of thousands of clones, around 93% seen once. Sample: peripheral blood, taken after pregnancy. The receptors shown here come from a female donor with multiple sclerosis, enrolled in a pregnancy study.

The genes are TRBV5-1 and TRBJ1-5, with D tentatively TRBD1 (6 bases). In germline, CDR1 is SGHRS, CDR2 YFSETQ. The CDR3 contains 16 residues. V was cut by 3 bases and J by 0 bases, with 13 bases left in between. CDR3 in DNA: TGCGCCAGCAGCTGGGGGCACGGAGATAGCAATCAGCCCCAGCATTTT. It is translated as CASSWGHGDSNQPQHF. Full variable domain (missing parts from reference TRBV5-1 and TRBJ1-5): KAGVTQTPRYLIKTRGQQVTLSCSPISGHRSVSWYQQTPGQGLQFLFEYFSETQRNKGNFPGRFSGRQFSNSRSEMNVSTLELGDSALYLCASSWGHGDSNQPQHFGDGTRLSIL.

This rearrangement joins TRBV6-6 to TRBJ2-5; 7 bases align to TRBD1. The CDR3 runs to 12 residues. The junction had 8 bases not matched to a gene; V was cut back by 11 bases and J by 5 bases. In germline, CDR1 is MNHNY, CDR2 SVGAGI (reference sequence). CDR3 sequence (DNA): TGTGCCGCCAGGGGGTTGATCGAGACCCAGTACTTC. It specifies CAARGLIETQYF.

This clone is a singleton in its sample. J is TRBJ2-2 and V is TRBV6-6; 10 bases are a match to TRBD2. Germline values: CDR1 MNHNY, CDR2 SVGAGI (reference sequence). CDR3 length: 15 amino acids. After removal of 7 bases from V and 4 bases from J, the junction contained 6 bases not matched to a gene. The CDR3: CASTRSGGATGELFF. CDR3 nucleotide sequence: TGTGCCAGCACCCGAAGCGGGGGGGCCACCGGGGAGCTGTTTTTT.

This clone was seen once. V gene TRBV4-3 combines with J gene TRBJ1-1, with D possibly matching TRBD1 (5 bases). Trimming removed 0 bases at V and 5 bases at J, with 7 bases between. Germline CDR1 and CDR2: LGHNA and YSLEER. The CDR3 spans 13 residues. In DNA form, the CDR3 reads TGCGCCAGCAGCCAAGATAAGGGGACTGAAGCTTTCTTT. Translation: CASSQDKGTEAFF.

This clone was recorded a few times. This chain connects TRBV6-1 to TRBJ1-4, with TRBD1 as a possible D gene (6 bases). Germline CDR1 MNHNS, CDR2 SASEGT. The CDR3 covers 15 residues. Trimming left V 5 bases short and J 2 bases short, with 12 bases between. CDR3 DNA: TGTGCCAGCAGTCAAACAGGGATGACTAATGAAAAACTGTTTTTT. This codes for CASSQTGMTNEKLFF.

This chain joins TRBV4-2 and TRBJ1-2, with D unclear. CDR3 length: 15 residues. The V end was cut by 1 base, the J end by 3 bases, with 12 bases between. The germline V gene encodes CDR1 LGHNA and CDR2 YNFKEQ. CDR3 region: CASSQALPGDYGYTF. CDR3 coding DNA: TGTGCCAGCAGCCAAGCGCTTCCGGGAGACTATGGCTACACCTTC.

CDR3 loop: CASSFSGTGLGNQPQHF. CDR3 coding DNA: TGTGCCAGCAGCTTCTCCGGGACAGGGCTTGGCAATCAGCCCCAGCATTTT. The rearrangement joins TRBV9 to TRBJ1-5; the match to TRBD1 covers 9 bases. V gave up 4 bases and J gave up 2 bases; unmatched junction bases: 10. The germline CDR1 and CDR2 sequences are SGDLS and YYNGEE. The CDR3 covers 17 residues.

The chain recombines TRBV9 with TRBJ2-5, with D possibly TRBD1 on 6 matching bases. CDR3 length equals 13 residues. Germline V lookup: CDR1 SGDLS, CDR2 YYNGEE. V lost 4 bases and J lost 1, with 8 bases in between. CDR3 sequence: CASSRGGQETQYF. CDR3 sequence (DNA): TGTGCCAGCAGCAGAGGGGGCCAAGAGACCCAGTACTTC.

This clone has a single count. This rearrangement joins TRBV6-5 to TRBJ1-4; D gene ambiguous. Germline CDR1 MNHEY, CDR2 SVGAGI. With 5 bases removed from V and 4 bases from J, the gap between germline ends came to 14 bases. The CDR3 spans 15 residues. CDR3 sequence (DNA): TGTGCCAGCAGTCCCCCGGGATCCGGTAATGAAAAACTGTTTTTT. It encodes CASSPPGSGNEKLFF.

The V call is TRBV5-6, the J call TRBJ1-6; D remains ambiguous. This CDR3 is 17 amino acids long. Per the germline V gene, CDR1 is SGHDT and CDR2 is YYEEEE. Trimming took 1 base from V and 6 from J, leaving 17 bases between them. CDR3 sequence: CASSLPRRLRGNSPLHF. CDR3 nucleotide sequence: TGTGCCAGCAGCTTGCCCCGACGATTACGGGGTAATTCACCCCTCCACTTT.

The chain has TRBV19 and TRBJ2-5; D unresolved. Trimming removed 3 bases at V and 1 base at J, with 12 bases between. Germline V lookup: CDR1 LNHDA, CDR2 SQIVND (reference sequence). The CDR3 runs 15 residues. The CDR3 sequence: CASSMLRSPQETQYF. CDR3 DNA sequence: TGTGCCAGTAGTATGTTACGGTCCCCCCAAGAGACCCAGTACTTC. The whole variable domain, remainder taken from reference TRBV19 and TRBJ2-5, is DGGITQSPKYLFRKEGQNVTLSCEQNLNHDAMYWYRQDPGQGLRLIYYSQIVNDFQKGDIAEGYSVSREKKESFPLTVTSAQKNPTAFYLCASSMLRSPQETQYFGPGTRLLVL.

The chain employs TRBV19 and TRBJ1-3; a possible D gene is TRBD1 (6 bases). The CDR3 contains 17 residues. V was cut by 2 bases and J by 0 bases, with 14 bases left in between. In germline, CDR1 is LNHDA, CDR2 SQIVND (reference sequence). This CDR3 reads CASSIKDSRLSGNTIYF. CDR3 nucleotide sequence: TGTGCCAGTAGTATAAAGGACAGCCGCCTCTCTGGAAACACCATATATTTT.

The sample holds one count of this clone. This chain links TRBV19 with TRBJ1-5, with D possibly TRBD1 on 6 matching bases. V shed 8 bases and J shed 5 bases, with 19 bases lying between them. The germline CDR1 and CDR2 sequences are LNHDA and SQIVND (reference sequence). This CDR3 comprises 15 residues. Here the CDR3 reads CASVGTIGDYQPQHF. The CDR3 DNA is TGTGCCAGTGTCGGGACAATCGGTGACTATCAGCCCCAGCATTTT.